The entry that follows covers one TCR beta chain sequence. Profiled with immunoSEQ multiplex PCR; TCRdb holds only in-frame clones, not every one. There are roughly 2,000,000 clones in the sample; around 96% occur only once, and under 1.5% lies in the top ten. The naive CD8 population came from CD45RO-negative cells selected for CCR7, without terminally differentiated effector memory CD45RA+ cells. The data were obtained in a study of shared clonotypes between healthy human individuals. From germline, CDR1 is LGHNA and CDR2 YSLEER. This CDR3 region has 16 residues. The ends lost 4 bases at V and 0 bases at J; junction bases unmatched: 6.

Sequences were obtained from naive CD8+ T cells sorted from blood. The source is a man aged 18 to 29 in good health. This chain links TRBV4-3 with TRBJ2-3; 8 bases match TRBD2. CDR3 residues: CASSLIAGTSTDTQYF. The CDR3 DNA is TGCGCCAGCAGCCTGATAGCGGGGACTAGCACAGATACGCAGTATTTT.